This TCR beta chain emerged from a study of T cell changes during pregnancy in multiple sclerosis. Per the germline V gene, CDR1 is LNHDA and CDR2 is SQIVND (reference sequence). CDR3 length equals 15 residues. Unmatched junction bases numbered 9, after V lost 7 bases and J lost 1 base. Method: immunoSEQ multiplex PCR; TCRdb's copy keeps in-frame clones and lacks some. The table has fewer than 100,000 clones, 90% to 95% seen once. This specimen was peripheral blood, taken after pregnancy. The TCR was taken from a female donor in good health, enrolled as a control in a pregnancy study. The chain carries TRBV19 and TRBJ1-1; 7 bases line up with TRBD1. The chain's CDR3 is CASTDRTGPNTEAFF. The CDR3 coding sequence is TGTGCCAGTACTGATAGGACAGGACCGAACACTGAAGCTTTCTTT.